The 13 T cell receptor beta chains below were found in one sample sequenced in a study of blood T cell repertoires in COVID-19. Sequenced by immunoSEQ multiplex PCR; TCRdb stores in-frame clones only, minus some. Among about 190,000 clones listed, about 81% were seen once. Sequencing input: peripheral blood. The receptors come from a woman older than 75 with COVID-19, enrolled during active disease.

The chain has TRBV4-1 and TRBJ2-6, with D unresolved. The CDR3 has 16 amino acids. V was pared by 2 bases and J by 2 bases, with 10 bases between. CDR1 and CDR2 (germline): MGHRA, YSYEKL. CDR3 loop: CASSQNPLPGANVLTF. The CDR3 nucleotides are TGCGCCAGCAGCCAAAATCCCCTCCCTGGGGCCAACGTCCTGACTTTC.

V gene TRBV19 combines with J gene TRBJ2-5; 16 nucleotides match TRBD2. J was trimmed by 0 bases and V by 4 bases; bases with no gene match: 11. This CDR3 has 20 residues. In germline, CDR1 is LNHDA, CDR2 SQIVND (reference sequence). In DNA, the CDR3 is TGTGCCAGTAGTACCTACTTGGGACTAGCGGGGGGGAGGTACCAAGAGACCCAGTACTTC. Translation gives CASSTYLGLAGGRYQETQYF.

Only one count was recorded for this clone. The chain is built from TRBV4-3 and TRBJ2-1, with TRBD2 matching 13 bases. Unmatched junction bases numbered 4, after V lost 1 base and J lost 7 bases. This CDR3 contains 16 residues. Germline CDR1 and CDR2: LGHNA and YSLEER. The CDR3 DNA reads TGCGCCAGCAGCCAAGCCCCGGGACTAGCGGGAAATGAGCAGTTCTTC. Amino acids: CASSQAPGLAGNEQFF.

The chain has TRBV27 and TRBJ1-5; D call uncertain. Germline V gene sequence: CDR1 MNHEY, CDR2 SMNVEV (reference sequence). V was clipped by 0 bases and J by 7 bases, with 7 bases between them. The CDR3 covers 13 residues. CDR3 nucleotide sequence: TGTGCCAGCAGTTTATCTGCGGGGCAGCCCCAGCATTTT. The encoded protein is CASSLSAGQPQHF.

The gene calls are TRBV7-9 and TRBJ2-2; tentative D call: TRBD1 (7 bases). CDR1 and CDR2 from the germline V gene are SEHNR and FQNEAQ (reference sequence). This CDR3 is 18 amino acids long. V was cut by 2 bases and J by 3 bases, with 19 bases left in between. The DNA for the CDR3 is TGTGCCAGCAGCTTATTACCTATCGACAGGGAGGACACCGGGGAGCTGTTTTTT. This encodes CASSLLPIDREDTGELFF.

The chain recombines TRBV7-2 with TRBJ1-1, with D perhaps TRBD1 (6 bases). This CDR3 is built from 13 residues. Germline CDR1 is SGHTA and CDR2 is FQGNSA. Trimming shortened V by 5 bases and J by 4 bases, and 11 bases separated the two germline ends. CDR3: CASSLGAGTEAFF. In DNA form, the CDR3 reads TGTGCCAGCAGCCTGGGGGCCGGCACTGAAGCTTTCTTT.

The chain is built from TRBV6-5 and TRBJ2-2; D is ambiguous. CDR1 MNHEY and CDR2 SVGAGI come from the germline V gene. The CDR3 runs 13 residues. Deletions cut 6 bases from V and 1 base from J, with 6 bases between. Here the CDR3 DNA reads TGTGCCAGCAGATACCAGAACACCGGGGAGCTGTTTTTT. This translates into CASRYQNTGELFF.

This chain links TRBV5-8 with TRBJ1-5; the D gene is possibly TRBD1 (5 bases). CDR1 SGHTS and CDR2 YDEGEE come from the germline V gene. The CDR3 runs 17 residues. V lost 2 bases, J lost 0 bases, and 15 bases lay in between. The CDR3 protein is CASSFRLQGYSNQPQHF. The CDR3 DNA reads as TGTGCCAGCAGCTTCCGCCTGCAGGGTTATAGCAATCAGCCCCAGCATTTT.

This clone occurred a few times. The sample carries other DNA sequences with the same CDR3. V and J are TRBV3-1 (or the pseudogene TRBV3-2) and TRBJ2-5, with 15 nucleotides matching TRBD2. Germline V lookup: CDR1 LGHDT, CDR2 YNNKEL (reference sequence). The CDR3 covers 15 residues. With V trimmed by 4 bases and J by 5 bases, 2 bases remained unmatched. The CDR3 bases are TGTGCCAGCAGCCGCGGGACTAGCGGGGGGGAGACCCAGTACTTC. Translating gives CASSRGTSGGETQYF.

This chain joins TRBV2 and TRBJ1-4; TRBD1 is a possible D gene (5 bases). The CDR3 length is 15 residues. V was clipped by 6 bases and J by 5 bases, with 16 bases between them. Germline V CDR1 and CDR2: SNHLY, FYNNEI. CDR3 nucleotides: TGTGCCAGCAGGGTAGGACAAACAGGAAATGAAAAACTGTTTTTT. Protein: CASRVGQTGNEKLFF.

This clone was seen once. This chain uses TRBV4-1 with TRBJ1-2; unclear D gene. This CDR3 contains 14 residues. Trimming removed 3 bases at V and 4 bases at J, with 12 bases between. Germline V gene sequence: CDR1 MGHRA, CDR2 YSYEKL. The CDR3 loop reads CASSQIDDGYGYTF. DNA for the CDR3: TGCGCCAGCAGCCAGATAGATGATGGCTATGGCTACACCTTC.

The rearrangement joins TRBV6-2 or TRBV6-3 to TRBJ2-1; 7 bases align to TRBD2. V lost 2 bases to trimming and J lost 4 bases; unmatched junction nucleotides: 2. The CDR3 consists of 14 residues. Germline CDR1 reads MNHEY; CDR2 reads SVGEGT. The CDR3 here is CASSYVGLYNEQFF. CDR3 in DNA: TGTGCCAGCAGTTACGTGGGACTATACAATGAGCAGTTCTTC.

The chain carries TRBV29-1 and TRBJ2-1, with TRBD2 matching 16 bases. There are 16 residues in the CDR3. Germline CDR1 reads SQVTM; CDR2 reads ANQGSEA. V shed 6 bases and J 7 bases; nucleotides not matched to a gene: 9. CDR3 nucleotide sequence: TGCAGCGTAGCCGGGACTAGCGGGAGGGCCTCAAATGAGCAGTTCTTC. This translates into CSVAGTSGRASNEQFF.